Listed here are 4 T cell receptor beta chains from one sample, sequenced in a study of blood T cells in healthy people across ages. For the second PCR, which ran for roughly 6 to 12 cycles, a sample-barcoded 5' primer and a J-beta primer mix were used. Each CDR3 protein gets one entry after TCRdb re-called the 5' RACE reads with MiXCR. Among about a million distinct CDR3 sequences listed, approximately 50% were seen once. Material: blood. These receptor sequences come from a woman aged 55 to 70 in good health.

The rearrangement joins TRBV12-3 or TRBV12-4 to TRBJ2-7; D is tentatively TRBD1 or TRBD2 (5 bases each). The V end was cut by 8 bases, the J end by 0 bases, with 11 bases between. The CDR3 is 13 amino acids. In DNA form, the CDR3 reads TGTGCCAGCCTTCGGGACCCCTCCTACGAGCAGTACTTC. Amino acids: CASLRDPSYEQYF.

The CDR3 loop reads CASSSTGNPEQYF. The CDR3 nucleotides read TGTGCCAGCAGCTCTACAGGAAACCCCGAGCAGTACTTC. The J gene is TRBJ2-7, the V gene TRBV7-9, with D maybe TRBD1 (5 bases). Germline-derived CDR1 and CDR2 are SEHNR and FQNEAQ (reference sequence). Between the trimmed V and J ends, which lost 4 bases and 6 bases, there was a span of 13 bases. CDR3 length: 13 residues.

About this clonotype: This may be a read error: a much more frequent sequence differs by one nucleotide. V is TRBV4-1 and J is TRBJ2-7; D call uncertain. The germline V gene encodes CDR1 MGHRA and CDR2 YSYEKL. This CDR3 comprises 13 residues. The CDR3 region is CASSDGLSYGQYF. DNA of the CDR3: TGCGCCAGCAGCGACGGTTTGTCCTACGGGCAGTACTTC.

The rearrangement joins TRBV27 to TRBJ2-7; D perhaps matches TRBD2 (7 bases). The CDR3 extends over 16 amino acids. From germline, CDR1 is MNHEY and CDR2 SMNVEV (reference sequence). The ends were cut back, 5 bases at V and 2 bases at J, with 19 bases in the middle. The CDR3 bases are TGTGCCAGCAGTCCGAGCCTTGGGGAGGGGGCCTACGAGCAGTACTTC. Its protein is CASSPSLGEGAYEQYF.